The 24 T cell receptor beta chains listed next were all sequenced from one sample in a study of control samples from healthy donors and cancer patients. Sequencing was performed with immunoSEQ multiplex PCR; in TCRdb, only in-frame clones are kept and a portion is missing. The profile covers around 2,300 clones, with about 98% appearing a single time and 1.5% to 2% taken by the ten largest. Sequencing was performed on PBMCs. The origin of the receptors is a man between 65 and 85 years old with head and neck cancer.

The chain combines TRBV25-1 with TRBJ2-7; 10 positions match TRBD1. In germline, CDR1 is MGHDK, CDR2 SYGVNS. The CDR3 spans 12 residues. Unmatched junction bases numbered 5, after V lost 8 bases and J lost 7 bases. CDR3 in amino acids: CASGTGVEEQYF. CDR3 coding DNA: TGTGCCAGCGGGACAGGGGTTGAAGAGCAGTACTTC.

V is TRBV18 and J is TRBJ1-1; maybe TRBD1 (5 bases). V was trimmed by 5 bases and J by 11 bases, leaving 18 bases between them. This CDR3 spans 13 amino acids. Germline V gives CDR1 KGHSH, CDR2 LQKENI. CDR3 in amino acids: CASSSLQGAAAFF. CDR3 nucleotides: TGTGCCAGCTCATCCCTCCAAGGGGCGGCTGCTTTCTTT. The variable domain in full, with the rest retrieved from reference TRBV18 and TRBJ1-1, is NAGVMQNPRHLVRRRGQEARLRCSPMKGHSHVYWYRQLPEEGLKFMVYLQKENIIDESGMPKERFSAEFPKEGPSILRIQQVVRGDSAAYFCASSSLQGAAAFFGQGTRLTVV.

The rearrangement uses TRBV11-3 and TRBJ2-7; D gene ambiguous. Trimming pared 6 bases from V and 4 bases from J, leaving 7 bases between. This CDR3 comprises 11 residues. Germline loops: CDR1 SGHNT, CDR2 YENEEA. The CDR3 here is CASSRGYEQYF. CDR3 bases: TGTGCCAGCAGTCGAGGTTACGAGCAGTACTTC. Full variable domain (remainder filled in from reference TRBV11-3 and TRBJ2-7): EAGVVQSPRYKIIEKKQPVAFWCNPISGHNTLYWYLQNLGQGPELLIRYENEEAVDDSQLPKDRFSAERLKGVDSTLKIQPAELGDSAVYLCASSRGYEQYFGPGTRLTVT.

This clone was seen just once. J is TRBJ2-3 and V is TRBV28; D perhaps matches TRBD2 (6 bases). From germline, CDR1 is MDHEN and CDR2 SYDVKM. The V end lost 2 bases, the J end lost 13 bases, and 10 bases lay between the germline ends. The length of the CDR3 is 11 residues. Written as DNA, the CDR3 is TGTGCCAGCAGTTTAGGGACTCTGGAGTATTTT. Protein product: CASSLGTLEYF.

The chain employs TRBV18 and TRBJ1-1; D is possibly TRBD1 (5 bases). CDR1 and CDR2 (germline): KGHSH, LQKENI. V lost 5 bases, J lost 1 base, and 8 bases lay in between. The CDR3 has 13 amino acids. The CDR3 DNA follows: TGTGCCAGCTCAGGGGCAAAGAACACTGAAGCTTTCTTT. Translating gives CASSGAKNTEAFF. Full variable domain (remainder filled in from reference TRBV18 and TRBJ1-1): NAGVMQNPRHLVRRRGQEARLRCSPMKGHSHVYWYRQLPEEGLKFMVYLQKENIIDESGMPKERFSAEFPKEGPSILRIQQVVRGDSAAYFCASSGAKNTEAFFGQGTRLTVV.

This sequence joins TRBV24-1 and TRBJ1-1; D perhaps matches TRBD1 (5 bases). There are 11 residues in the CDR3. CDR1 and CDR2 from the germline V gene are KGHDR and SFDVKD. The V and J ends lost 10 bases and 9 bases respectively, with 14 bases between them. CDR3 coding DNA: TGTGCCACGCTGGCGGAGGGGAAAGCTTTCTTT. The encoded protein is CATLAEGKAFF.

The chain combines TRBV27 with TRBJ1-5; D ambiguous. CDR1 is MNHEY and CDR2 is SMNVEV in the germline V gene (reference sequence). With 1 base removed from V and 2 bases from J, the gap between germline ends came to 3 bases. This CDR3 is built from 13 residues. CDR3 sequence reads: CASSLWGNQPQHF. CDR3 coding DNA: TGTGCCAGCAGTTTATGGGGCAATCAGCCCCAGCATTTT.

The chain is built from TRBV18 and TRBJ2-2; TRBD1 matches 8 bases. Germline V gene sequence: CDR1 KGHSH, CDR2 LQKENI. This CDR3 spans 15 amino acids. J was trimmed by 3 bases and V by 3 bases; bases with no gene match: 3. The CDR3 reads CASSPGTGYTGELFF. CDR3 in DNA: TGTGCCAGCTCACCGGGGACAGGATACACCGGGGAGCTGTTTTTT.

The rearrangement links TRBV4-2 to TRBJ2-7; 12 nucleotides align to TRBD2. The CDR3 consists of 17 residues. With 0 bases clipped from V and 7 bases from J, the junction kept 10 bases outside the gene matches. From germline, CDR1 is LGHNA and CDR2 YNFKEQ. CDR3: CASSQELSSGRANEQYF. The CDR3 region has the DNA TGTGCCAGCAGCCAAGAGTTGTCTAGCGGGAGGGCTAATGAGCAGTACTTC.

This rearrangement joins TRBV5-6 to TRBJ2-3, with 7 bases matching TRBD1. V lost 4 bases, J lost 4 bases, and 3 bases stayed unmatched. The CDR3 runs to 13 residues. CDR1 and CDR2 from the germline V gene are SGHDT and YYEEEE. The CDR3 region has the DNA TGTGCCAGCAGCATGCAGGGGGCAGATACGCAGTATTTT. As protein: CASSMQGADTQYF.

This clone was detected once. The chain carries TRBV2 and TRBJ2-7; 9 bases fit TRBD1. The CDR3 is 13 amino acids. V dropped 7 bases and J dropped 3; count of bases not matched to a gene: 4. Germline lookup yields CDR1 SNHLY and CDR2 FYNNEI. The CDR3 reads CASNRDRVYEQYF. The CDR3 DNA is TGTGCCAGCAATAGGGACAGGGTCTACGAGCAGTACTTC.

The chain carries TRBV11-3 and TRBJ1-2; 9 bases are a match to TRBD1. This CDR3 is 15 amino acids long. The trim removed 4 bases at V and 7 bases at J, leaving 10 bases unmatched. CDR1 is SGHNT and CDR2 is YENEEA in the germline V gene. CDR3 in DNA: TGTGCCAGCAGCTCAAGACAGGGGGGTGTTGCTGGCTACACCTTC. As protein: CASSSRQGGVAGYTF.

This chain connects TRBV6-5 to TRBJ1-3, with TRBD1 matching 8 bases. There are 14 residues in the CDR3. V lost 9 bases, J lost 0 bases, and 4 bases stayed unmatched. Germline CDR1 reads MNHEY; CDR2 reads SVGAGI. The CDR3 DNA follows: TGTGCCAGTGGACAGGGCAGCTCTGGAAACACCATATATTTT. Translation gives CASGQGSSGNTIYF.

The chain carries TRBV5-1 and TRBJ1-2, with TRBD1 identical over 7 bases. The CDR3 runs 15 residues. CDR1 and CDR2 from the germline V gene are SGHRS and YFSETQ. The V gene end was trimmed by 0 bases and the J gene end by 2 bases; junction bases not matched to a gene: 4. In DNA, the CDR3 is TGCGCCAGCAGCTTGGGACAGGGTGGGAACTATGGCTACACCTTC. Translating it yields CASSLGQGGNYGYTF.

The V call is TRBV7-9, the J call TRBJ1-6; 10 nucleotides line up with TRBD1. The CDR3 loop spans 15 amino acids. The ends lost 5 bases at V and 6 bases at J; junction bases unmatched: 4. Germline V gene lookup returns CDR1 SEHNR and CDR2 FQNEAQ (reference sequence). CDR3 DNA: TGTGCCAGCAGCAACCGGGACAGGGGTAATTCACCCCTCCACTTT. Translated, it gives CASSNRDRGNSPLHF.

The chain recombines TRBV3-1 (or the pseudogene TRBV3-2) with TRBJ1-6, with D possibly TRBD1 on 5 matching bases. Deletions cut 4 bases from V and 5 bases from J, with 9 bases between. From germline, CDR1 is LGHDT and CDR2 YNNKEL (reference sequence). The CDR3 totals 14 residues. The DNA of the CDR3 is TGTGCCAGCAGCCTAGTACAGGATAATTCACCCCTCCACTTT. As protein: CASSLVQDNSPLHF.

CDR3 protein: CATSRDWSLSGNTIYF. CDR3 nucleotides: TGTGCCACCAGCAGAGATTGGAGCCTCTCTGGAAACACCATATATTTT. The gene calls are TRBV15 and TRBJ1-3; D not certain. The germline V gene has CDR1 LNHNV and CDR2 YYDKDF (reference sequence). The V and J ends lost 0 bases and 0 bases respectively, with 9 bases between them. The CDR3 is made up of 16 amino acids.

The chain is built from TRBV30 and TRBJ1-4; D call uncertain. The CDR3 has 13 residues. Germline V gives CDR1 GTSNPN, CDR2 SVGIG (reference sequence). V lost 5 bases and J 3 bases, leaving 10 bases between the germline ends. The chain's CDR3 is CAWGYPSNEKLFF. The CDR3 DNA sequence: TGTGCCTGGGGCTATCCCTCTAATGAAAAACTGTTTTTT. Full variable domain (missing parts from reference TRBV30 and TRBJ1-4): SQTIHQWPATLVQPVGSPLSLECTVEGTSNPNLYWYRQAAGRGLQLLFYSVGIGQISSEVPQNLSASRPQDRQFILSSKKLLLSDSGFYLCAWGYPSNEKLFFGSGTQLSVL.

The V and J genes are TRBV3-1 (or the pseudogene TRBV3-2) and TRBJ2-6, with 7 bases that match TRBD1. The V and J ends lost 2 bases and 0 bases, in that order; junction bases with no gene match: 10. Germline V gives CDR1 LGHDT, CDR2 YNNKEL (reference sequence). This CDR3 is built from 19 residues. CDR3 residues: CASSQHRGVGFSGANVLTF. The CDR3 DNA sequence: TGTGCCAGCAGCCAACACAGGGGAGTGGGGTTCTCTGGGGCCAACGTCCTGACTTTC.

This chain joins TRBV15 and TRBJ1-1; possibly TRBD1 for D (5 bases). Trimming took 1 base from V and 4 from J, leaving 7 bases between them. This CDR3 contains 13 residues. Germline V gives CDR1 LNHNV, CDR2 YYDKDF (reference sequence). CDR3 sequence (DNA): TGTGCCACCAGCAGAGGGGGGTCCACTGAAGCTTTCTTT. Amino acids: CATSRGGSTEAFF.

V gene TRBV7-2 combines with J gene TRBJ1-1; perhaps TRBD1 as D (5 bases). This CDR3 comprises 15 residues. Germline loops: CDR1 SGHTA, CDR2 FQGNSA. V lost 5 bases to trimming and J lost 5 bases, with 18 bases between them. The CDR3 reads CASSLPPGSRTEAFF. The CDR3 coding sequence is TGTGCCAGCAGCCTACCCCCAGGGAGCCGGACTGAAGCTTTCTTT. Full variable domain (outside the CDR3, taken from reference TRBV7-2 and TRBJ1-1): GAGVSQSPSNKVTEKGKDVELRCDPISGHTALYWYRQSLGQGLEFLIYFQGNSAPDKSGLPSDRFSAERTGGSVSTLTIQRTQQEDSAVYLCASSLPPGSRTEAFFGQGTRLTVV.

This clone was observed once. V is TRBV6-6 and J is TRBJ2-3; the D is unclear. The CDR3 is 14 residues long. Between the trimmed V and J ends, which lost 2 bases and 0 bases, there was a span of 6 bases. CDR1 and CDR2 (germline): MNHNY, SVGAGI (reference sequence). In DNA form, the CDR3 reads TGTGCCAGCAGTTACGTTGTGAGCACAGATACGCAGTATTTT. It codes for CASSYVVSTDTQYF.

This chain connects TRBV15 to TRBJ1-2; no firm D call. This CDR3 has 16 amino acids. CDR1 and CDR2 from the germline V gene are LNHNV and YYDKDF (reference sequence). V was pared by 0 bases and J by 2 bases, with 13 bases between. The CDR3 coding sequence is TGTGCCACCAGCAGAGATCTTTCGACACTGAACTATGGCTACACCTTC. This sequence encodes CATSRDLSTLNYGYTF.

V usage is TRBV29-1 and J usage is TRBJ1-5; D not resolved. The germline V gene has CDR1 SQVTM and CDR2 ANQGSEA. V dropped 4 bases and J dropped 6 bases, with 13 bases sitting between them. This CDR3 spans 13 amino acids. The CDR3 here is CSVVEVSGQPQHF. The CDR3 DNA is TGCAGCGTTGTAGAGGTTTCGGGTCAGCCCCAGCATTTT.